A selection of T cell receptor beta chains follows, all from one sample in a study of OX40 agonist ivuxolimab in advanced cancers. Libraries were prepared by immunoSEQ multiplex PCR; TCRdb keeps only in-frame clonotypes and omits some of them. The sample contains around 56,000 clones, 70% to 90% of which appear only once. The specimen comprised CD4+ or CD8+ T cells sorted from blood, sampled in a trial of the OX40 agonist ivuxolimab. The receptors were sampled from an adult with an advanced solid tumor such as melanoma, head and neck, liver or kidney cancer. Each CDR3 is given without its conserved first and last residue.

TRBJ1-1 | TRBV5-6 | ASSPGQGRAF
TRBJ1-1 | TRBV5-8 | ASSRMGRMGNTEAF
TRBJ1-3 | TRBV5-4 | ASSLAGTPGNTIY
TRBJ2-5 | TRBV10-3 | AISEFREAGETQY
TRBJ2-3 | TRBV9 | ASSPSTDTQY
TRBJ1-3 | TRBV11-2 | ASSSFDSYSGNTIY
TRBJ1-2 | TRBV18 | ASWSGSLGGYT
TRBJ2-2 | TRBV4-3 | ASSQITGSGELF
TRBJ1-2 | TRBV7-8 | ASSLARTGGNYGYT
TRBJ2-2 | TRBV2 | ASRGGGTGELF
TRBJ2-1 | TRBV2 | ASNTGAYNEQF
TRBJ1-5 | TRBV4-1 | ASSPDSFNQPQH
TRBJ1-2 | TRBV6-5 | ASSYRTILDGYT
TRBJ1-3 | TRBV4-1 | ASSQGGGRPFSGNTIY
TRBJ2-1 | TRBV9 | ASSVDSGSGNEQF
TRBJ1-6 | TRBV15 | ATSRGGDLGSPLH
TRBJ2-7 | TRBV29-1 | SVVGSSYEQY
TRBJ2-4 | TRBV5-6 | ASSPVAKNIQY
TRBJ2-1 | TRBV10-1 | ASSELGGGSYNEQF
TRBJ1-1 | TRBV2 | ASQTSPNTEAF
TRBJ2-3 | TRBV15 | ATSPPLRGDTQY
TRBJ1-2 | TRBV9 | ASSPWTTNYGYT
TRBJ1-2 | TRBV10-2 | ASGGLPIGYT
TRBJ1-3 | TRBV28 | ASSSRGLGNTIY
TRBJ1-4 | TRBV9 | ASSVGQGALEKLF
TRBJ1-1 | TRBV10-1 | ASRIQGFSEAF
TRBJ2-1 | TRBV19 | ASSMISGRGSYNEQF
TRBJ1-1 | TRBV5-1 | ASSSSMNTEAF
TRBJ1-1 | TRBV7-6 | ASRGGAKAF
TRBJ1-4 | TRBV14 | ASSQRTDHEKLF
TRBJ1-5 | TRBV30 | AWNEGGLPQH
TRBJ2-3 | TRBV9 | ASSVTSGSADTQY
TRBJ2-5 | TRBV29-1 | SVRSGQSHQETQY
TRBJ1-4 | TRBV25-1 | ATEGMREKLF
TRBJ2-5 | TRBV7-9 | ASAPPGQGETQY